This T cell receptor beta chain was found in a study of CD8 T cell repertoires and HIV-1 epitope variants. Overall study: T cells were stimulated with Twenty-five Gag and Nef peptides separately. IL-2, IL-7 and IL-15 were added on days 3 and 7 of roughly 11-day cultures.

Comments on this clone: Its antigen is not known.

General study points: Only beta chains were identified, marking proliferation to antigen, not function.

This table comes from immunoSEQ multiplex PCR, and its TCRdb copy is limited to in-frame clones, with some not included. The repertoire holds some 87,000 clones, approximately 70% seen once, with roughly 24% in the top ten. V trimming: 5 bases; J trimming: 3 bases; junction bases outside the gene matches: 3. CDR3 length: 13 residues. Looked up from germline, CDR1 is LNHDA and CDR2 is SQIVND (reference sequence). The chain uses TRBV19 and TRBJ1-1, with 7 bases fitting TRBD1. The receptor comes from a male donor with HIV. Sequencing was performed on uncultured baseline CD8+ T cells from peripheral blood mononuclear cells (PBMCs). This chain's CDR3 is CASSRDRDTEAFF. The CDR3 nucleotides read TGTGCCAGTAGTCGGGACAGAGACACTGAAGCTTTCTTT.